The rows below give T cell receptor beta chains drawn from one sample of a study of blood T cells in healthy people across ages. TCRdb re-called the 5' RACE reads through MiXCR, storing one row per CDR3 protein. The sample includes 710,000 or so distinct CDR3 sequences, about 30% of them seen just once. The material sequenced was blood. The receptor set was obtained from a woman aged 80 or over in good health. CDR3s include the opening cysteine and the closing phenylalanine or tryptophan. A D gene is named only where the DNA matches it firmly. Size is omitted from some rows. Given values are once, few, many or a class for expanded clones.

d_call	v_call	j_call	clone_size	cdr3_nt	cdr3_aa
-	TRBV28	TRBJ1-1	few	TGTGCCAGCAGTTTTGCAGGGGTCGGGGCTTTCTTT	CASSFAGVGAFF
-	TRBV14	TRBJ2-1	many	TGTGCCAGCAGCCAAGTACAGGGTCGATACAATGAGCAGTTCTTC	CASSQVQGRYNEQFF
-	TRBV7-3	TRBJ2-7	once	TGTGCCGGCAGCGTGGGTCTCAACTACGAGCAGTACTTC	CAGSVGLNYEQYF
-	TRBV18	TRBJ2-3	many	TGTGCCAGCTCCCCTCGTAGGACCGAGGGGTCGCAGTATTTT	CASSPRRTEGSQYF
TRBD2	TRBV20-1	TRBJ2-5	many	TGCAGTGCGATTAGGACTAGCGGGGGCCATGCCCGGGAGACCCAGTACTTC	CSAIRTSGGHARETQYF
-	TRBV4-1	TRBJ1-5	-	TGCGCCGGCAGCCAAGTCTCGCCGTTAAGTCAGCCCCAGCATTTT	CAGSQVSPLSQPQHF
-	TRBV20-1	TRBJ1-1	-	TGCAGTGCTAGAGTGCTGGGGTGGAACACTGAAGCTTTCTTT	CSARVLGWNTEAFF
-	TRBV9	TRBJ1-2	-	TGTGCCAGCAGCGGATCACAGGTCGCTCGTGGTTATGGCTACACCTTC	CASSGSQVARGYGYTF
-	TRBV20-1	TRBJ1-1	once	TGCAGTGCTAGAGATATGGCAGCCAACACTGAAGCTTTCTTT	CSARDMAANTEAFF
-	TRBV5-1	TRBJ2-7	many	TGCGCCAGCAGCTTGGGTGGGATACAGTACGAGCAGTACTTC	CASSLGGIQYEQYF
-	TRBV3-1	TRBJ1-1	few	TGTGCCAGCAGCCCGCGGGGGAGGGGCGACACTGAAGCTTTCTTT	CASSPRGRGDTEAFF
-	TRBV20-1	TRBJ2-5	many	TGCAGTGCTCGCGCTAGTGGACAGCAAGAGACCCAGTACTTC	CSARASGQQETQYF
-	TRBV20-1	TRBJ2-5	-	TGCAGTGCTAGACGGACTATACAAGAGACCCAGTACTTC	CSARRTIQETQYF
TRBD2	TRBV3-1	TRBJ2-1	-	TGTGCCAGCTCGACTAGCTCTGGATACAATGAGCAGTTCTTC	CASSTSSGYNEQFF
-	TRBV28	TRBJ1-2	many	TGTGCCAGCAGTTTGCCGTTGACAGGAGGCTACACCTTC	CASSLPLTGGYTF
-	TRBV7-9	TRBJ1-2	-	TGTGCCAGCAGTTCCAGCCCCTATGGCTGCACCTTC	CASSSSPYGCTF
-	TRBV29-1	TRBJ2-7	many	TGCAGCGCCGCCGTAGGGTCTGCGATCTACGAGCAGTACTTC	CSAAVGSAIYEQYF
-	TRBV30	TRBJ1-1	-	TGTGCCTGGAGTGGTCGCCAGTATGAAGCTTTCTTT	CAWSGRQYEAFF
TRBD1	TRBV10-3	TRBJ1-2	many	TGTGCCATCAGTGCGGACAGGGTTGAGAACTATGGCTACACCTTC	CAISADRVENYGYTF
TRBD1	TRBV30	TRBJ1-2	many	TGTGCCTGGAGTGTACAGGGGGCAGCTAACTATGGCTACACCTTC	CAWSVQGAANYGYTF
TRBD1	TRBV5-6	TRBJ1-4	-	TGTGCCAGCAGCTTGGCGGCAGGGGGTGATGAAAAACTGTTTTTT	CASSLAAGGDEKLFF
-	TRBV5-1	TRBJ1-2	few	TGCGCCAGCAGCTTGGGTACAGGGAGTTACTATGGCTACACCTTC	CASSLGTGSYYGYTF
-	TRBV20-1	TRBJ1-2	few	TGCAGTGCTAGAGACCCAGGACCCGGAGGCTATGGCTACACCTTC	CSARDPGPGGYGYTF
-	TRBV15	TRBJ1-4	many	TGTGCCACCAGCAGAGATCGGGGAATTGAAAAACTGTTTTTT	CATSRDRGIEKLFF
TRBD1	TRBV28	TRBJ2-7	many	TGTGCCAGCAGTTTGTGGGACAGGGCTCGGGAGCAGTACTTC	CASSLWDRAREQYF
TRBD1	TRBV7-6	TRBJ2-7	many	TGTGCCAGCAGCTTAGCGGCAGGGGGCAAGTCCTACGAGCAGTACTTC	CASSLAAGGKSYEQYF
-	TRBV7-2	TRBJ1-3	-	TGTGCCAGCAGCTTAGCCGTCACCGGAAACACCATATATTTT	CASSLAVTGNTIYF
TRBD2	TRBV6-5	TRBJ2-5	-	TGTGCCAGCTCGGGGGGTGCGTCCAATGAGCAGTACTTC	CASSGGASNEQYF
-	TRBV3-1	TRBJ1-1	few	TGTGCCAGCAGCCAAATGGCGGGCACTGAAGCTTTCTTT	CASSQMAGTEAFF
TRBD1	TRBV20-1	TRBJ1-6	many	TGCAGTGCTAGACTCGCGGGACAGGGATTCGATTCACCCCTCCACTTT	CSARLAGQGFDSPLHF
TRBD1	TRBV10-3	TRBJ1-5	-	TGTGCCATCACCCTGGACAGGGAATTGTACAATCAGCCCCAGCATTTT	CAITLDRELYNQPQHF
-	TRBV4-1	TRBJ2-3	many	TGCGCCAGCAGCCAAGATATAGGTCAGGTTACAGATACGCAGTATTTT	CASSQDIGQVTDTQYF
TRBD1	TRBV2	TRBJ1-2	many	TGTGCCAGCAGCCCACAGGGGGCTGGGGGCTACACCTTC	CASSPQGAGGYTF
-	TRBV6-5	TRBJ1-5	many	TGTGCCAGCAGTTCACGACAAGGGCGAAATCAGCCCCAGCATTTT	CASSSRQGRNQPQHF
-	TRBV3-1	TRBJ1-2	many	TGTGCCAGCAGCCAAGATCGGGGGGGGCTGCGATATGTATATGGCTACACCTTC	CASSQDRGGLRYVYGYTF
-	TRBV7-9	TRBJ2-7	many	TGTGCCAGCAGTTCGCAGTGGACAGTGCGGTTCTACGAGCAGTACTTC	CASSSQWTVRFYEQYF
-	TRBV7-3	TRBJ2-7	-	TGTGCCAGCGGCGTAATCCAGGGCTACGAGCAGTACTTC	CASGVIQGYEQYF
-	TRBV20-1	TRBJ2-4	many	TGCAGTGCTAGACCACCCCAGGGTGCCAAAAACATTCAGTACTTC	CSARPPQGAKNIQYF
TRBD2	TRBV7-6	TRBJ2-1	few	TGTGCCAGCAGTTCCCGTCGGCGGGGGTCAAGCGGTGAGCAGTTCTTC	CASSSRRRGSSGEQFF
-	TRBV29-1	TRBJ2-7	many	TGCAGCGTTGAAGAAGGGGACTACGAGCAGTACTTC	CSVEEGDYEQYF
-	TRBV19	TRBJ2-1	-	TGTGCCAGTAGTATAGTAAGGGAAAGGGAGCAGTTCTTC	CASSIVREREQFF
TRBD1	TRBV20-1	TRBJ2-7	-	TGCAGTGCTACGACAGGGGGCGCCTACGAGCAGTACTTC	CSATTGGAYEQYF
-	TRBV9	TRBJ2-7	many	TGTGCCAGCAGCGCCCCTCCGTTGCCCTGGTGCTACGAGCAGTACTTC	CASSAPPLPWCYEQYF
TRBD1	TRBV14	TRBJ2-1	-	TGTGCCAGCAGCCAACTGGGACAGGGGTTCCTCGAGCAGTTCTTC	CASSQLGQGFLEQFF
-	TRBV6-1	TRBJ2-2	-	TGTGCCAGCAGTGTTGAGCGGAGCACCGGGGAGCTGTTTTTT	CASSVERSTGELFF
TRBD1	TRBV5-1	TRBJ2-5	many	TGCGCCAGCAGCTTTACAGGGGCCAGGGAGACCCAGTACTTC	CASSFTGARETQYF
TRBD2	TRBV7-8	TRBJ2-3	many	TGTGCCAGCAGCTTAGAAGGACTAGACGATACGCAGTATTTT	CASSLEGLDDTQYF
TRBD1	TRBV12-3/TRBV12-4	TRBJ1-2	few	TGTGCCAGCAGCTCGACAGGGCGGGGTGGCTACACCTTC	CASSSTGRGGYTF
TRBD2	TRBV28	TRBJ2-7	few	TGTGCCAGCAGTTCGACTAGCGGGGGATACAATGAGCAGTACTTC	CASSSTSGGYNEQYF
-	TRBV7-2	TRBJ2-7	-	TGTGCCAGCAGCCAAGCTCAGGGGGAGGTCGACGAGCAGTACTTC	CASSQAQGEVDEQYF
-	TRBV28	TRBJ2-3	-	TGTGCCAGCAGTTTGGATCTGTCACACACAGGGTACACGCAGGATTTT	CASSLDLSHTGYTQDF
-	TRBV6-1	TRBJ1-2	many	TGTGCCAGCAGTGAGTCTAACTATGGCTACACCTTC	CASSESNYGYTF
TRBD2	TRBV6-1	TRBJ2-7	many	TGTGCCAGCAGTCCGCGGGAGGGGGCGACTTTGAACGAGCAGTACTTC	CASSPREGATLNEQYF